This is a list of T cell receptor beta chains from one sample in a study of CD8 T cells in Susac syndrome. In TCRdb, the immunoSEQ multiplex PCR reads were re-called with MiXCR into one record per CDR3 protein. This table has around 270,000 distinct CDR3 sequences, approximately 85% appearing once. Sequencing was done on a sample of CD8+ T cells from PBMCs. Receptors originate from a human donor with multiple sclerosis. The CDR3 runs from the conserved cysteine through the conserved F or W. The D gene is left open where the match is weak. Clone size is shown for a subset of rows, as once, few, many or a class of expanded clone.

abundance	v_gene	j_gene	d_gene	CDR3aa	CDR3nt
once	TRBV19	TRBJ1-1	.	CASSLLKEGGQGPEAFF	TGTGCCAGTAGCCTACTAAAAGAGGGGGGCCAGGGGCCCGAAGCTTTCTTT
.	TRBV5-6	TRBJ2-1	.	CASSLIRNPEQFF	TGTGCCAGCAGCTTGATCCGAAACCCTGAGCAGTTCTTC
.	TRBV20-1	TRBJ2-2	TRBD2	CSARDWTSGNTGELFF	TGCAGTGCTAGAGACTGGACTAGCGGCAACACCGGGGAGCTGTTTTTT
.	TRBV7-2	TRBJ1-2	TRBD1	CASSLSTQGSTF	TGTGCCAGCAGCCTATCGACACAGGGGAGCACCTTC
.	TRBV23-1	TRBJ2-7	.	CASSHLQDLSYEQYF	TGCGCCAGCAGTCACTTACAGGACCTCTCCTACGAGCAGTACTTC
.	TRBV11-2	TRBJ2-1	.	CASSSMRDEQFF	TGTGCCAGCAGCTCCATGCGGGATGAGCAGTTCTTC
.	TRBV7-9	TRBJ1-1	.	CASSHSRGRARDTEAFF	TGTGCCAGCAGCCACTCCAGGGGAAGAGCTAGGGACACTGAAGCTTTCTTT
.	TRBV28	TRBJ2-1	.	CASSLWAGEQFF	TGTGCCAGCAGTTTATGGGCTGGAGAGCAGTTCTTC
.	TRBV9	TRBJ2-7	.	CARPRAGHSYEQYF	TGTGCCAGGCCCCGGGCAGGGCATTCCTACGAGCAGTACTTC
.	TRBV6-1	TRBJ2-7	TRBD1	CASSEFVGQHYEQYF	TGTGCCAGCAGTGAATTTGTGGGACAGCACTACGAGCAGTACTTC
.	TRBV20-1	TRBJ1-1	.	CSARGRALRGDTEAFF	TGCAGTGCTAGAGGGCGGGCTTTAAGGGGTGACACTGAAGCTTTCTTT
.	TRBV5-4	TRBJ2-1	TRBD1	CASGLQGTNNEQFF	TGTGCCAGCGGTTTACAGGGGACGAACAATGAGCAGTTCTTC
.	TRBV28	TRBJ2-1	.	CASSLRLEYNEQFF	TGTGCCAGCAGTCTCCGACTGGAGTACAATGAGCAGTTCTTC
.	TRBV13	TRBJ2-1	.	CASSLSSGDMYNEQFF	TGTGCCAGCAGCTTATCGTCAGGGGACATGTACAATGAGCAGTTCTTC
.	TRBV12-3/TRBV12-4	TRBJ1-2	.	CASSLMGSYGYTF	TGTGCCAGCAGTTTAATGGGGAGCTATGGCTACACCTTC
.	TRBV11-1	TRBJ2-7	.	CASSFLSIPGEGAYLPYEQYF	TGTGCCAGCAGCTTTCTATCGATACCCGGGGAAGGGGCCTATCTACCCTACGAGCAGTACTTC
once	TRBV20-1	TRBJ2-1	.	CSARPMVWSNEQFF	TGCAGTGCTAGACCTATGGTGTGGAGCAATGAGCAGTTCTTC
.	TRBV28	TRBJ1-1	.	CASSPLRDPISAFF	TGTGCCAGCAGCCCCCTCCGGGACCCCATCTCAGCTTTCTTT
.	TRBV4-1	TRBJ1-5	.	CASSQESGATNQPQHF	TGCGCCAGCAGCCAAGAGTCAGGGGCGACGAATCAGCCCCAGCATTTT
.	TRBV24-1	TRBJ2-1	TRBD2	CATSDFRRELQHEQFF	TGTGCCACCAGTGATTTCCGGCGGGAGCTTCAGCATGAGCAGTTCTTC
.	TRBV7-8	TRBJ2-3	.	CASSLVQSTDTQYF	TGTGCCAGCAGCTTAGTGCAGAGCACAGATACGCAGTATTTT
.	TRBV7-9	TRBJ2-1	TRBD2	CASSASLAAHNEQFF	TGTGCCAGCAGCGCCTCACTAGCGGCCCACAATGAGCAGTTCTTC
.	TRBV19	TRBJ1-5	.	CASSTSVLGPQHF	TGTGCCAGTAGTACTTCGGTTCTTGGGCCCCAGCATTTT
.	TRBV29-1	TRBJ2-1	TRBD2	CSAGLVTEQFF	TGCAGCGCGGGACTAGTCACTGAGCAGTTCTTC
.	TRBV4-3	TRBJ1-5	.	CASSQGQDALQPQHF	TGCGCCAGCAGCCAAGGACAGGACGCGTTACAGCCCCAGCATTTT